Below are 12 T cell receptor beta chains sequenced from a single sample in a study of cytomegalovirus exposure and HLA in healthy donors. PCR primers comprised 60 Vbeta and 13 Jbeta primers. TCRdb's copy holds only in-frame clones and misses some; the assay was immunoSEQ multiplex PCR. In the table there are about 110,000 clones, 65% to 90% of which are singletons. Material for sequencing was PBMCs. All receptors come from a woman in her 30s in good health and CMV-seronegative.

Details on this clone: The conserved phenylalanine or tryptophan is not found at the CDR3 terminus, so this likely reflects a read error. The chain uses TRBV27 and TRBJ2-7; 7 nucleotides align to TRBD1. Germline CDR1 is MNHEY and CDR2 is SMNVEV (reference sequence). The CDR3 is 13 residues long. After removal of 5 bases from V and 4 bases from J, the junction contained 5 bases not matched to a gene. As DNA, the CDR3 is TGTGCCAGCAGTCCAGGACAGGTATACGAGCAGTACCTC. It is translated as CASSPGQVYEQYL.

The V call is TRBV5-1, the J call TRBJ2-1; TRBD2 aligns across 10 bases. In germline, CDR1 is SGHRS, CDR2 YFSETQ. The V segment lost 2 bases and the J segment 0 bases; nucleotides outside the gene matches: 5. The CDR3 runs 17 residues. This chain's CDR3 is CASSFGLAVSSYNEQFF. In nucleotides, the CDR3 is TGCGCCAGCAGCTTCGGACTAGCGGTGAGCTCCTACAATGAGCAGTTCTTC.

The chain has TRBV19 and TRBJ2-5; tentative D call: TRBD2 (7 bases). The CDR3 extends over 15 amino acids. Germline V lookup: CDR1 LNHDA, CDR2 SQIVND (reference sequence). The V and J ends lost 6 bases and 5 bases respectively, with 19 bases between them. CDR3 DNA: TGTGCCAGTAGCTTCGGCGGGGGCCGCCCCGAGACCCAGTACTTC. Amino acids: CASSFGGGRPETQYF.

The V gene is TRBV10-3, the J gene TRBJ2-2, with 7 positions matching TRBD1. Germline-derived CDR1 and CDR2 are ENHRY and SYGVKD. The junction had 12 bases not matched to a gene; V was cut back by 10 bases and J by 7 bases. This CDR3 comprises 14 residues. Here the CDR3 reads CATLQQGHGGELFF. The CDR3 DNA reads TGTGCCACCCTTCAACAGGGGCATGGCGGGGAGCTGTTTTTT.

This chain joins TRBV5-1 and TRBJ2-1; possible D gene TRBD1, 6 bases. Germline CDR1 reads SGHRS; CDR2 reads YFSETQ. V was trimmed by 0 bases and J by 7 bases, leaving 20 bases between them. The CDR3 is 17 amino acids. This chain's CDR3 is CASSLVGARVTVNEQFF. The CDR3 nucleotides read TGCGCCAGCAGCTTGGTGGGGGCAAGGGTCACGGTGAATGAGCAGTTCTTC.

The chain recombines TRBV2 with TRBJ2-3; 8 bases are a match to TRBD2. Germline lookup yields CDR1 SNHLY and CDR2 FYNNEI. The CDR3 loop spans 14 amino acids. V dropped 9 bases and J dropped 3; count of bases not matched to a gene: 8. This chain's CDR3 is CARAGVYSTDTQYF. The CDR3 DNA reads as TGTGCCAGAGCGGGAGTTTATAGTACAGATACGCAGTATTTT.

Worth noting for this clone: One end of the junction varies from germline; a read error may be responsible. The chain uses TRBV2 and TRBJ1-2; D not resolved. Germline-derived CDR1 and CDR2 are SNHLY and FYNNEI. This CDR3 has 14 residues. This chain's CDR3 is CANSDSNSEMGYTF. Written as DNA, the CDR3 is TGTGCCAACAGTGACTCTAACTCGGAGATGGGCTACACCTTC.

The chain is built from TRBV12-5 and TRBJ2-3, with 13 bases aligning to TRBD2. The length of the CDR3 is 16 residues. Germline V gene data show CDR1 as LGHNT and CDR2 as FRNRAP. The ends lost 5 bases at V and 6 bases at J; junction bases unmatched: 8. CDR3 loop: CASGPGTSGAGDTQYF. DNA for the CDR3: TGTGCTAGTGGTCCAGGGACTAGCGGGGCGGGGGATACGCAGTATTTT.

The chain couples TRBV5-1 to TRBJ2-7, with TRBD2 identical over 15 bases. V lost 4 bases to trimming and J lost 4 bases; unmatched junction nucleotides: 9. Germline V gene data show CDR1 as SGHRS and CDR2 as YFSETQ. This CDR3 has 17 amino acids. The CDR3 spells CASSQQGLAGGLYEQYF. CDR3 in DNA: TGCGCCAGCAGCCAACAGGGACTAGCGGGAGGTTTGTACGAGCAGTACTTC.

This clone appeared a few times. The chain employs TRBV2 and TRBJ2-1; TRBD2 matches 11 bases. V shed 5 bases, J shed 7 bases, and the junction held 10 bases outside the gene matches. The CDR3 totals 16 residues. Germline V gene data show CDR1 as SNHLY and CDR2 as FYNNEI. The CDR3 loop is CASSPPTSGSLNEQFF. Here the CDR3 DNA reads TGTGCCAGCAGTCCACCAACTAGCGGGAGTCTGAATGAGCAGTTCTTC.

This chain uses TRBV6-1 with TRBJ1-5, with no clear D. Germline assignment: CDR1 MNHNS and CDR2 SASEGT. The CDR3 has 12 amino acids. V shed 6 bases and J shed 4 bases, with 7 bases lying between them. Written as DNA, the CDR3 is TGTGCCAGCAGATTCAGTAATCAGCCCCAGCATTTT. Its translation: CASRFSNQPQHF.

The rearrangement joins TRBV5-1 to TRBJ2-1, with TRBD2 identical over 12 bases. The germline gives CDR1 SGHRS, CDR2 YFSETQ. Germline trimming cut 3 bases from V and 5 bases from J; bases unmatched to any gene: 9. This CDR3 has 17 amino acids. The CDR3 DNA reads TGCGCCAGCAGCTCCTTCACTAGCGGGAGGTCTCACAATGAGCAGTTCTTC. Its protein is CASSSFTSGRSHNEQFF.